This T cell receptor (beta chain) stems from a study of blood T cell repertoires in COVID-19. On the study more broadly: The study drew acute and convalescent COVID-19 samples from the United States, Italy and Spain. In each case, the material was cDNA or gDNA derived from T cells, B-cell-depleted T cells, or PBMCs.

Clones were read by immunoSEQ multiplex PCR, and TCRdb kept only the in-frame ones, dropping some. The sample comprises a few hundred thousand clones, 75% to 90% of which are singletons, and 3.5% to 5.5% rests with the top ten. What the recovered Cohort 3 donors had was two negative PCRs, clearance, or symptom resolution. Sequenced input: PBMCs or T cells enriched from blood (not recorded which). This clonotype originated in a woman aged 25 to 39 who had recovered from COVID-19.

The CDR3 sequence: CASSLTVTNEKLFF. In DNA, the CDR3 is TGTGCCAGCAGTCTAACGGTAACTAATGAAAAACTGTTTTTT. This chain connects TRBV7-9 to TRBJ1-4; no reliable D call. Germline CDR1 and CDR2: SEHNR and FQNEAQ (reference sequence). Trimming took off 6 bases at V and 1 base at J, with 9 bases between the two ends. This CDR3 is built from 14 residues.